The T cell receptor (beta chain) described here comes from a study of T cell responses to AZD1222 COVID-19 vaccine. The V end lost 3 bases, the J end lost 5 bases, and 13 bases lay between the germline ends. The CDR3 consists of 14 residues. From germline, CDR1 is DFQATT and CDR2 SNEGSKA (reference sequence). The data were produced by immunoSEQ multiplex PCR, yet TCRdb's version contains in-frame clones alone and is incomplete. The table has roughly 56,000 clones, 80% to 90% seen once. The clonotype originates from an adult in good health. The sample here was peripheral blood, taken on day 0 of AZD1222 vaccination. V usage is TRBV20-1 and J usage is TRBJ2-2; possible D gene TRBD1, 6 bases. The CDR3 region has the DNA TGCAGTGCTAGTCCAGGTCAGGGGACCGGGGAGCTGTTTTTT. Translation: CSASPGQGTGELFF.